These 7 T cell receptor beta chains were sequenced from one sample in a study of beta chain features in type 1 diabetes. Whole-study findings and limits: Type 1 diabetes patients had TCRB CDR3s that were shorter (moderately but significantly so) in all four CD4+ subsets.

Their antigen targets remain unknown. The entirety of the isolated RNA underwent reverse transcription, so expressed TCRB transcripts were sequenced. The assay was immunoSEQ multiplex PCR, and TCRdb's table has in-frame clones only and misses some. In the table there are around 250,000 clones, around 24% of which are singletons. Sequenced sample: naive CD4+ T cells from blood. Every receptor here comes from a woman in her 30s with type 1 diabetes.

The chain employs TRBV7-2 and TRBJ2-2; D gene unclear. V was pared by 4 bases and J by 1 base, with 7 bases between. Germline V gene data show CDR1 as SGHTA and CDR2 as FQGNSA. The CDR3 runs to 14 residues. The CDR3, as DNA: TGTGCCAGCAGCTACCTATTGAACACCGGGGAGCTGTTTTTT. Amino acid sequence: CASSYLLNTGELFF.

The V call is TRBV27, the J call TRBJ2-1, with a possible D match to TRBD2 (6 bases). The V end lost 3 bases, the J end lost 0 bases, and 18 bases lay between the germline ends. CDR1 MNHEY and CDR2 SMNVEV come from the germline V gene (reference sequence). There are 18 residues in the CDR3. CDR3 amino acids: CASSFARRGGPSYNEQFF. For the CDR3, the DNA is TGTGCCAGCAGTTTCGCTAGGAGGGGTGGGCCCTCCTACAATGAGCAGTTCTTC.

The rearrangement uses TRBV29-1 and TRBJ2-5, with D perhaps TRBD1 (6 bases). V was clipped by 3 bases and J by 2 bases, with 13 bases between them. Looked up from germline, CDR1 is SQVTM and CDR2 is ANQGSEA. This CDR3 contains 14 residues. CDR3 sequence: CSVDRRGDQETQYF. The DNA for the CDR3 is TGCAGCGTTGATCGCAGGGGTGATCAAGAGACCCAGTACTTC.

This clone was recorded a few times. This chain connects TRBV29-1 to TRBJ1-2; D possibly corresponds to TRBD1 (5 bases). The germline V gene has CDR1 SQVTM and CDR2 ANQGSEA. The V end lost 5 bases, the J end lost 0 bases, and 16 bases lay between the germline ends. The CDR3 spans 15 residues. The CDR3 loop reads CSVRDRLIPNYGYTF. DNA of the CDR3: TGCAGCGTTCGTGACAGACTCATACCTAACTATGGCTACACCTTC. Together with reference TRBV29-1 and TRBJ1-2, the CDR3 gives the full variable domain: SAVISQKPSRDICQRGTSLTIQCQVDSQVTMMFWYRQQPGQSLTLIATANQGSEATYESGFVIDKFPISRPNLTFSTLTVSNMSPEDSSIYLCSVRDRLIPNYGYTFGSGTRLTVV.

This clone was seen more than once but under ten times. The chain is built from TRBV29-1 and TRBJ1-1; no definite D call. The CDR3 sequence is 12 residues long. V was cut by 7 bases and J by 4 bases, with 13 bases left in between. Looked up from germline, CDR1 is SQVTM and CDR2 is ANQGSEA. The CDR3 sequence is CSGETRRTEAFF. The CDR3 DNA is TGCAGCGGGGAGACTAGACGCACTGAAGCTTTCTTT.

Notes on this clone: The sample contains more than one DNA sequence encoding this CDR3. The V and J genes are TRBV7-9 and TRBJ2-1; unclear D gene. Germline V CDR1 and CDR2: SEHNR, FQNEAQ (reference sequence). The length of the CDR3 is 12 residues. Trimming pared 1 base from V and 6 bases from J, leaving 4 bases between. The CDR3 region is CASSLVSNEQFF. CDR3 DNA: TGTGCCAGCAGCTTAGTCAGCAATGAGCAGTTCTTC.

This chain links TRBV28 with TRBJ2-1, with 11 bases aligning to TRBD2. The germline gives CDR1 MDHEN, CDR2 SYDVKM. V dropped 4 bases and J dropped 7; count of bases not matched to a gene: 9. The CDR3 is 16 amino acids. The CDR3 spells CASSSISGRASNEQFF. CDR3 coding DNA: TGTGCCAGCAGTTCGATTAGCGGGAGGGCCTCTAATGAGCAGTTCTTC. The variable domain in full, completed from reference TRBV28 and TRBJ2-1, reads DVKVTQSSRYLVKRTGEKVFLECVQDMDHENMFWYRQDPGLGLRLIYFSYDVKMKEKGDIPEGYSVSREKKERFSLILESASTNQTSMYLCASSSISGRASNEQFFGPGTRLTVL.